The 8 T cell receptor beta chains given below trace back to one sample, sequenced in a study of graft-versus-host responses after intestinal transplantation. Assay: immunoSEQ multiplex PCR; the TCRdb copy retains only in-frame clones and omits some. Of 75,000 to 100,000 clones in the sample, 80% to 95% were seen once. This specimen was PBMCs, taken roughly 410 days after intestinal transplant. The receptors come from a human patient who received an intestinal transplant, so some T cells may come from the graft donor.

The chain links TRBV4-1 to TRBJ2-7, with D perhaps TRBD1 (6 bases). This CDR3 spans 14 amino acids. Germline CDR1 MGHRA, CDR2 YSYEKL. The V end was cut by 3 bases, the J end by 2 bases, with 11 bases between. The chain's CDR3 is CASSHPTGAYEQYF. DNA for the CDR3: TGCGCCAGCAGCCATCCGACAGGAGCCTACGAGCAGTACTTC.

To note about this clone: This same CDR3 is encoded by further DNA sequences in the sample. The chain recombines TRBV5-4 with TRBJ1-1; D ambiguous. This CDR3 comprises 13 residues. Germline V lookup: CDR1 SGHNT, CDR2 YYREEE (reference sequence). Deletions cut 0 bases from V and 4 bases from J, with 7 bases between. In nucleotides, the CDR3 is TGTGCCAGCAGCTTGGCAGGACCCACTGAAGCTTTCTTT. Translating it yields CASSLAGPTEAFF.

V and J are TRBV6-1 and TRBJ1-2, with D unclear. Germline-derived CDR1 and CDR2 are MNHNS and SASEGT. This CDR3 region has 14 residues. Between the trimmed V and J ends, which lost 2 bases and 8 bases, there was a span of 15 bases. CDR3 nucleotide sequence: TGTGCCAGCAGTGAATGGGGTCAAGAAAGGGGCTACACCTTC. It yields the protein CASSEWGQERGYTF.

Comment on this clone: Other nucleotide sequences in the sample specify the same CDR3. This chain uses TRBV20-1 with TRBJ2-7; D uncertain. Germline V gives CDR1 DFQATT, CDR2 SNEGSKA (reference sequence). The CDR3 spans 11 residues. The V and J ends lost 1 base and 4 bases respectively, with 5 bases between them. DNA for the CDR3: TGCAGTGCTAGAGTTGGGTACGAGCAGTACTTC. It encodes CSARVGYEQYF.

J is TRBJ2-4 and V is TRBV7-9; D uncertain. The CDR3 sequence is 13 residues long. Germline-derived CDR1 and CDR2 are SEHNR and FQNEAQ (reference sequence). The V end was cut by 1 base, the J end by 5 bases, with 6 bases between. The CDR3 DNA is TGTGCCAGCAGCTTAGAGCCACAAAACATTCAGTACTTC. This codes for CASSLEPQNIQYF.

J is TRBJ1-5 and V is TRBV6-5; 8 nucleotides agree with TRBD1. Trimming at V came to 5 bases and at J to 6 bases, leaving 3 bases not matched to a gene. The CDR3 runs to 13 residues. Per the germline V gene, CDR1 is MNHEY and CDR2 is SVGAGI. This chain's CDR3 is CASSTGGGQPQHF. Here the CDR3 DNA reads TGTGCCAGCAGTACAGGGGGGGGTCAGCCCCAGCATTTT.

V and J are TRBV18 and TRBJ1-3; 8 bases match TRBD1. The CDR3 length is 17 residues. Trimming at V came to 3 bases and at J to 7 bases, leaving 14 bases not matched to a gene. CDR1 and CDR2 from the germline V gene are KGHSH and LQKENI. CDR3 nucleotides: TGTGCCAGCTCACCCTTGGACAGGGCCCCTTTCTCTAACACCATATATTTT. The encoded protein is CASSPLDRAPFSNTIYF.

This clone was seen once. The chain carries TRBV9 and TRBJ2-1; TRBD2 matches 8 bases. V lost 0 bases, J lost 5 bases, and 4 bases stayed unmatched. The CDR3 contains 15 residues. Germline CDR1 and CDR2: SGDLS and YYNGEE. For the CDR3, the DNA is TGTGCCAGCAGCGTAGGCGGGGGGCCTAACAATGAGCAGTTCTTC. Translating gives CASSVGGGPNNEQFF.